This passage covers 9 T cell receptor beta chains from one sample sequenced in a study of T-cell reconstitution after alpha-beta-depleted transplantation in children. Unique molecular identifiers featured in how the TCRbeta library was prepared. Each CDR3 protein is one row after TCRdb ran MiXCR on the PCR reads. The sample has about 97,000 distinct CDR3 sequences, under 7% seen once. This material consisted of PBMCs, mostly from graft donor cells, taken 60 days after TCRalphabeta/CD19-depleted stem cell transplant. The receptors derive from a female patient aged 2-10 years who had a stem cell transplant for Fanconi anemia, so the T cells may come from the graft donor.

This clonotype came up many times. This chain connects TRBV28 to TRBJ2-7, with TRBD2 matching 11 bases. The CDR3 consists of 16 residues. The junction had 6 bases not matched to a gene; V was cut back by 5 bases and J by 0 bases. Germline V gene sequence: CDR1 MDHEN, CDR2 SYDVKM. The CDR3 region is CASSVLAGGYSYEQYF. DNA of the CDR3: TGTGCCAGCAGTGTTCTAGCGGGGGGTTACTCCTACGAGCAGTACTTC. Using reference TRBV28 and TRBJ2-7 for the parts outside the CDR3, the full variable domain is DVKVTQSSRYLVKRTGEKVFLECVQDMDHENMFWYRQDPGLGLRLIYFSYDVKMKEKGDIPEGYSVSREKKERFSLILESASTNQTSMYLCASSVLAGGYSYEQYFGPGTRLTVT.

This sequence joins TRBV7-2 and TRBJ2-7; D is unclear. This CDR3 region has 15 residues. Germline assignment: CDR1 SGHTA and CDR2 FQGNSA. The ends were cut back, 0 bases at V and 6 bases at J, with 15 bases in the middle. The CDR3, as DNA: TGTGCCAGCAGCTTAGCATCTCGCCTGTATGGCGAGCAGTACTTC. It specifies CASSLASRLYGEQYF. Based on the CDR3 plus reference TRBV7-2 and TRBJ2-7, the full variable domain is GAGVSQSPSNKVTEKGKDVELRCDPISGHTALYWYRQSLGQGLEFLIYFQGNSAPDKSGLPSDRFSAERTGGSVSTLTIQRTQQEDSAVYLCASSLASRLYGEQYFGPGTRLTVT.

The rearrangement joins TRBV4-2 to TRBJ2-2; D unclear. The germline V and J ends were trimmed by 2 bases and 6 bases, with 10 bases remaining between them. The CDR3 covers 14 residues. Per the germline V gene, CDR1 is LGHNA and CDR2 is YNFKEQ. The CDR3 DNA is TGTGCCAGCAGCCAACTCAGGTCTTCCGGGGAGCTGTTTTTT. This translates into CASSQLRSSGELFF.

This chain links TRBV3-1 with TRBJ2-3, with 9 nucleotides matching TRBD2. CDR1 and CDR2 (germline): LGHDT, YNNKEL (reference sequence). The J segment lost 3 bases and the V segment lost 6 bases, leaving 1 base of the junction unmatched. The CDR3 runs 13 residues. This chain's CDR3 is CASSGLATDTQYF. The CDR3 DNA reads TGTGCCAGCAGTGGACTAGCGACAGATACGCAGTATTTT.

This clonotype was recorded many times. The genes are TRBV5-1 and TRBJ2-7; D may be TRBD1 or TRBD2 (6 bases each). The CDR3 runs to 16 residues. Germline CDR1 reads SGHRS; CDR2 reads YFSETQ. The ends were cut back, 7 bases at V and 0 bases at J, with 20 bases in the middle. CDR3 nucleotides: TGCGCCAGCTTTGGAGGGGGGACTTCGGACTCCTACGAGCAGTACTTC. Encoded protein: CASFGGGTSDSYEQYF. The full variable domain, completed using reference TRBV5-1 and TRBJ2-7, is KAGVTQTPRYLIKTRGQQVTLSCSPISGHRSVSWYQQTPGQGLQFLFEYFSETQRNKGNFPGRFSGRQFSNSRSEMNVSTLELGDSALYLCASFGGGTSDSYEQYFGPGTRLTVT.

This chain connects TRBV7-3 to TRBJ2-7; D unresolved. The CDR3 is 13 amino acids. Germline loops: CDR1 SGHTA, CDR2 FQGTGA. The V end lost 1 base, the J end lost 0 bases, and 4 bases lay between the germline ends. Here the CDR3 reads CASSLRASYEQYF. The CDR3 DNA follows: TGTGCCAGCAGCTTAAGAGCCTCCTACGAGCAGTACTTC.

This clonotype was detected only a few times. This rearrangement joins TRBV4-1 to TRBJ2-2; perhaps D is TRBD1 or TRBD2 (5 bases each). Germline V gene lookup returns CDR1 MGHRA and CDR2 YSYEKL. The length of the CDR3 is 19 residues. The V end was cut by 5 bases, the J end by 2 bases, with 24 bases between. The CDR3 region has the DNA TGCGCCAGCAGCTTACGCGACAGCAGGGTCGGGAAAAACACCGGGGAGCTGTTTTTT. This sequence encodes CASSLRDSRVGKNTGELFF.

CDR3 DNA sequence: TGTGCCAGCAGCGTTGGGGGGCAAACTGAAGCTTTCTTT. It encodes CASSVGGQTEAFF. The V gene is TRBV9, the J gene TRBJ1-1; D perhaps matches TRBD1 (6 bases). Germline CDR1 reads SGDLS; CDR2 reads YYNGEE. CDR3 length equals 13 residues. V lost 2 bases and J 5 bases, leaving 10 bases between the germline ends.

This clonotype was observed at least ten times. CDR3 region: CASSASEGSSGTDTQYF. CDR3 nucleotide sequence: TGTGCCAGCAGCGCCAGCGAAGGTAGCTCCGGCACAGATACGCAGTATTTT. The rearrangement joins TRBV3-1 to TRBJ2-3; D is uncertain. CDR3 length: 17 residues. V was shortened by 5 bases and J by 1 base, with 19 bases between the two germline ends. Germline V gives CDR1 LGHDT, CDR2 YNNKEL (reference sequence).